This T cell receptor (beta chain) was retrieved from a study of blood T cell repertoires in COVID-19. Study in general: Spain, Italy and the United States supplied samples that represented acute and convalescent COVID-19.

The data were produced by immunoSEQ multiplex PCR, yet TCRdb's version contains in-frame clones alone and is incomplete. Among about 140,000 clones listed, approximately 85% were seen once. The V end lost 2 bases, the J end lost 1 base, and 15 bases lay between the germline ends. CDR3 size: 16 residues. Germline-derived CDR1 and CDR2 are LNHNV and YYDKDF (reference sequence). The sample comprised peripheral blood. This sequence joins TRBV15 and TRBJ2-7; tentatively, D is TRBD1 (6 bases). The clonotype was recovered from a woman of 80 years or more with acute or convalescent COVID-19. CDR3 coding DNA: TGTGCCACCAGCAGACACCAGGGGTCCTTATCCTACGAGCAGTACTTC. Its protein is CATSRHQGSLSYEQYF. The full variable domain, with the rest looked up from reference TRBV15 and TRBJ2-7, is DAMVIQNPRYQVTQFGKPVTLSCSQTLNHNVMYWYQQKSSQAPKLLFHYYDKDFNNEADTPDNFQSRRPNTSFCFLDIRSPGLGDTAMYLCATSRHQGSLSYEQYFGPGTRLTVT.